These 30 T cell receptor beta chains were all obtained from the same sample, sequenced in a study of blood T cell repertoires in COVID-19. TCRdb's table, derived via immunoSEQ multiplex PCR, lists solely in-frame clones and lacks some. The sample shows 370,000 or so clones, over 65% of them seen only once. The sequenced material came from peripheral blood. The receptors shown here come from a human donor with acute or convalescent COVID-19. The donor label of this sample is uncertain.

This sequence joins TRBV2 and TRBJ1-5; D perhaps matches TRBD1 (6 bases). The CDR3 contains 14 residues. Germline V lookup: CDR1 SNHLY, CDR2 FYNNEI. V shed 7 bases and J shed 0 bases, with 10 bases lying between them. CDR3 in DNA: TGTGCCAGCAAGGGGACACATAGCAATCAGCCCCAGCATTTT. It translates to CASKGTHSNQPQHF.

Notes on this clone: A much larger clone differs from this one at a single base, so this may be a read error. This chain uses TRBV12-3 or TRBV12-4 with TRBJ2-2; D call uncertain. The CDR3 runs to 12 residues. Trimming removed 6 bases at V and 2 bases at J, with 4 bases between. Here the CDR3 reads CASSLNTGELFF. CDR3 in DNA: TGTGCCAGCAGCCTCAACACCGGGGAGCTGTTTTTT.

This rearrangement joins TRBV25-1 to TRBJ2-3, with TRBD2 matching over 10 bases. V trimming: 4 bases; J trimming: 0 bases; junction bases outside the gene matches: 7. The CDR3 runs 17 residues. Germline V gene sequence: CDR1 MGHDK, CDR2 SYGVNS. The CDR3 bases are TGTGCCAGCAGTGGCCGGCAGCGGGGGGGTAGCACAGATACGCAGTATTTT. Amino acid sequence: CASSGRQRGGSTDTQYF.

The CDR3 loop reads CASVTQGNTGELFF. CDR3 DNA sequence: TGTGCCAGCGTAACGCAGGGAAACACCGGGGAGCTGTTTTTT. The chain employs TRBV6-5 and TRBJ2-2; D might be TRBD1 (5 bases). The V end lost 8 bases, the J end lost 2 bases, and 12 bases lay between the germline ends. This CDR3 region has 14 residues. Germline loops: CDR1 MNHEY, CDR2 SVGAGI.

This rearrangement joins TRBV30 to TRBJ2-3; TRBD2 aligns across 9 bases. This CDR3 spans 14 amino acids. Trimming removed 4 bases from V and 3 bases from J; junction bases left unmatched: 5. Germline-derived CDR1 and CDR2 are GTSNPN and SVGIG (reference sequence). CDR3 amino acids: CAWTSGIVTDTQYF. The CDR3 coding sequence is TGTGCCTGGACTAGCGGGATAGTAACAGATACGCAGTATTTT.

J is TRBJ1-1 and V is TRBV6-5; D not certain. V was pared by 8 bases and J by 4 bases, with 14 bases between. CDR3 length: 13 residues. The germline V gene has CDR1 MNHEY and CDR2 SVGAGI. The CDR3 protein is CASGYAGSTEAFF. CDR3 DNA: TGTGCCAGCGGGTATGCGGGAAGCACTGAAGCTTTCTTT.

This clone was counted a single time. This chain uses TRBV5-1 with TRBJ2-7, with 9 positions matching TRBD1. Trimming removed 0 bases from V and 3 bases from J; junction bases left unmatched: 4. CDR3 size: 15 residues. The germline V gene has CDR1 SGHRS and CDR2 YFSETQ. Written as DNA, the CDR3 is TGCGCCAGCAGCTTGGTCGCGACAGGGGGCTACGAGCAGTACTTC. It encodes CASSLVATGGYEQYF.

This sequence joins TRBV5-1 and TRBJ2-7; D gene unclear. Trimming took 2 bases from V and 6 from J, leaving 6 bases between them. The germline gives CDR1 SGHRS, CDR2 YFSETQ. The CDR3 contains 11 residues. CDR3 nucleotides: TGCGCCAGCAGCTTTGCCGGCGAGCAGTACTTC. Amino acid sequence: CASSFAGEQYF.

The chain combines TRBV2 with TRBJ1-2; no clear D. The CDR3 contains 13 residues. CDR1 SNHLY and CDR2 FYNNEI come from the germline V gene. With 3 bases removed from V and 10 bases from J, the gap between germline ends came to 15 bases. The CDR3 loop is CASSESPRPNYTF. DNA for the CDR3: TGTGCCAGCAGTGAGAGCCCGCGCCCTAACTACACCTTC.

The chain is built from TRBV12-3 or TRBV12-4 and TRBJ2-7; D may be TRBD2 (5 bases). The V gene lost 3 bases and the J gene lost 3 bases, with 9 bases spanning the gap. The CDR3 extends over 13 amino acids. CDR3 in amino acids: CASSLRVIYEQYF. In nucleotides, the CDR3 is TGTGCCAGCAGTTTGCGGGTTATCTACGAGCAGTACTTC.

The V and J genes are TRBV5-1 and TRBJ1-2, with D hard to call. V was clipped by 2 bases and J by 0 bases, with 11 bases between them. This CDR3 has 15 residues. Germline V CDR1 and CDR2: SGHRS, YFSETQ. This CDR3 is CASSFSNAANYGYTF. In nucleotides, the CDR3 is TGCGCCAGCAGCTTTTCAAATGCAGCTAACTATGGCTACACCTTC.

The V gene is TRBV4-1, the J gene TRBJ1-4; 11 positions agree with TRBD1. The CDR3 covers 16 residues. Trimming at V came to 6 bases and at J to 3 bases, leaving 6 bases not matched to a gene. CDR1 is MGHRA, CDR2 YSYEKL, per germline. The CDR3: CASSPDRGRSNEKLFF. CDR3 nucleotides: TGCGCCAGCAGTCCGGACAGGGGGCGATCTAATGAAAAACTGTTTTTT.

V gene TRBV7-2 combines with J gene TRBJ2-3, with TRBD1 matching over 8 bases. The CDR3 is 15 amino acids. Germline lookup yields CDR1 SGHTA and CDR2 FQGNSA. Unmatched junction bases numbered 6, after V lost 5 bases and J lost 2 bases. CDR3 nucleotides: TGTGCCAGCAGCCCGTGGACAGGGACCACAGATACGCAGTATTTT. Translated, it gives CASSPWTGTTDTQYF.

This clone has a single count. In nucleotides, the CDR3 is TGTGCCATCGGAGAACTCGGGGGGCCCCAGCATTTT. Amino acids: CAIGELGGPQHF. This chain connects TRBV10-3 to TRBJ1-5, with D maybe TRBD1 (5 bases). Germline lookup yields CDR1 ENHRY and CDR2 SYGVKD. This CDR3 contains 12 residues. V was trimmed by 8 bases and J by 9 bases, leaving 14 bases between them.

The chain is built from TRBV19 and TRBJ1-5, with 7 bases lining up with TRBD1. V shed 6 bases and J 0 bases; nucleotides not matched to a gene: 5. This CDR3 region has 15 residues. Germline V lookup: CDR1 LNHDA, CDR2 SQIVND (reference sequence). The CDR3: CASRVTGYSNQPQHF. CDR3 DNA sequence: TGTGCCAGTAGGGTGACAGGGTATAGCAATCAGCCCCAGCATTTT.

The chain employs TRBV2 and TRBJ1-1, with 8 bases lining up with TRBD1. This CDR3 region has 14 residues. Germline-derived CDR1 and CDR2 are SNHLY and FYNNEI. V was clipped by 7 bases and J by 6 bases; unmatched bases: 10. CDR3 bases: TGTGCCAGCACCTGGACAGGGTCAAGGCCTGAAGCTTTCTTT. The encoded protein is CASTWTGSRPEAFF.

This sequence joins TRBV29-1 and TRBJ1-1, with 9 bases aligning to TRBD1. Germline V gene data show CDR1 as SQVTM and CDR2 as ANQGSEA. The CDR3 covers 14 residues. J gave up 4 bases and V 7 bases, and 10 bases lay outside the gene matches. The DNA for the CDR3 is TGCAGCGGGAGCCCCGGGACAGGGATCACTGAAGCTTTCTTT. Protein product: CSGSPGTGITEAFF.

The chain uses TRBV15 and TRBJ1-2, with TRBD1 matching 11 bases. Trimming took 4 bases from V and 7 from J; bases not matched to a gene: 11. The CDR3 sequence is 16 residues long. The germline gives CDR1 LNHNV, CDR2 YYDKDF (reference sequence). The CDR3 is CATSTPGQGVQGGYTF. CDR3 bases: TGTGCCACCAGCACCCCGGGACAGGGGGTTCAGGGTGGCTACACCTTC.

For the CDR3, the DNA is TGTGCCAGCAGTTTTAGGGGCTACTATGGCTACACCTTC. Its translation is CASSFRGYYGYTF. The genes are TRBV27 and TRBJ1-2, with D possibly matching TRBD1 (5 bases). The CDR3 runs 13 residues. Trimming pared 3 bases from V and 3 bases from J, leaving 8 bases between. Germline-derived CDR1 and CDR2 are MNHEY and SMNVEV (reference sequence).

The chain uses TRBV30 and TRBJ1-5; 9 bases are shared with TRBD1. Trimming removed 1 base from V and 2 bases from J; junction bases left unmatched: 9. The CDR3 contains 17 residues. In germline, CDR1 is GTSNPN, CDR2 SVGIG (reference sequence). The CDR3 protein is CAWSARQGDGGNQPQHF. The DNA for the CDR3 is TGTGCCTGGAGTGCCCGACAGGGGGATGGGGGCAATCAGCCCCAGCATTTT. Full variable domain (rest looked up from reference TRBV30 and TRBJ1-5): SQTIHQWPATLVQPVGSPLSLECTVEGTSNPNLYWYRQAAGRGLQLLFYSVGIGQISSEVPQNLSASRPQDRQFILSSKKLLLSDSGFYLCAWSARQGDGGNQPQHFGDGTRLSIL.

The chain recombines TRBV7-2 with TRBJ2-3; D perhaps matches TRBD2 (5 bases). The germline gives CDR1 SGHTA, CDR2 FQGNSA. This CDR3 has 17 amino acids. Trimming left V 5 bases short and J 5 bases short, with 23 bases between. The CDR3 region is CASSHWGVGIGVDTQYF. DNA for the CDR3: TGTGCCAGCAGCCACTGGGGAGTTGGTATAGGAGTAGATACGCAGTATTTT. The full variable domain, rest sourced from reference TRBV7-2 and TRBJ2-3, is GAGVSQSPSNKVTEKGKDVELRCDPISGHTALYWYRQSLGQGLEFLIYFQGNSAPDKSGLPSDRFSAERTGGSVSTLTIQRTQQEDSAVYLCASSHWGVGIGVDTQYFGPGTRLTVL.

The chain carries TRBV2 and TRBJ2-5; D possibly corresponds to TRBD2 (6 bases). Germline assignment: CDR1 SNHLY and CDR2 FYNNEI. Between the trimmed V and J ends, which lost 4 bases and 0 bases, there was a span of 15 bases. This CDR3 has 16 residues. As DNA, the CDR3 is TGTGCCAGCAGTGCCCGGGAGTTGAGGTACCAAGAGACCCAGTACTTC. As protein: CASSARELRYQETQYF.

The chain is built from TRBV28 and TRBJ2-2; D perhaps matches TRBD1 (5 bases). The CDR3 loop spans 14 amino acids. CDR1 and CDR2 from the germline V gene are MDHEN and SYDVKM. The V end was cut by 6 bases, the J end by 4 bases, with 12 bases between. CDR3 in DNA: TGTGCCAGCAGACCGTTGACAGTCACCGGGGAGCTGTTTTTT. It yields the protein CASRPLTVTGELFF.

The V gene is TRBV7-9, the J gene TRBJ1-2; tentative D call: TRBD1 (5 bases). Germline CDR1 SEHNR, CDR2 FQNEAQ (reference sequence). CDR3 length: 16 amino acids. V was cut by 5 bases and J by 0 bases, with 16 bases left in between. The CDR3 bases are TGTGCCAGCAGCCCGGGGGGAGCGCCAGCTAACTATGGCTACACCTTC. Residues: CASSPGGAPANYGYTF.

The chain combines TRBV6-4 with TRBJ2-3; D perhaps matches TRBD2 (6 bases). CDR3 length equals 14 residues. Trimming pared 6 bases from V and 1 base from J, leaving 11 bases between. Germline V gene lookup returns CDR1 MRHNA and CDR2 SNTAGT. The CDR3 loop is CASRPDYRTDTQYF. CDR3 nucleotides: TGTGCCAGCAGACCGGACTATCGCACAGATACGCAGTATTTT.

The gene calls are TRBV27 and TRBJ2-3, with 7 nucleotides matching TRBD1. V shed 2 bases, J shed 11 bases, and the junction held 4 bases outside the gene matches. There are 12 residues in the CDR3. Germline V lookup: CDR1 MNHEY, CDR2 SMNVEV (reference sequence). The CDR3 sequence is CASSLGGQKQYF. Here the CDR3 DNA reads TGTGCCAGCAGTTTAGGGGGACAGAAGCAGTATTTT.

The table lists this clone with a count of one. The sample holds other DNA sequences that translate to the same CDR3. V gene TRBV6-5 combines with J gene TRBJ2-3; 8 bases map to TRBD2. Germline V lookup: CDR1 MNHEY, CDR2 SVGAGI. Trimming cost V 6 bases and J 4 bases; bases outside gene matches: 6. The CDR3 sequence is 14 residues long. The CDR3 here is CASSPGTRSDTQYF. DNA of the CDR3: TGTGCCAGCAGCCCCGGGACTAGGTCAGATACGCAGTATTTT.

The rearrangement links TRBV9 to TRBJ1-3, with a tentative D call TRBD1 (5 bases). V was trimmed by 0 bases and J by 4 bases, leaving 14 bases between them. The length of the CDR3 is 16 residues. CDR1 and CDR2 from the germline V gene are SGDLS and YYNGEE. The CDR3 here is CASSVVPQGPGNTIYF. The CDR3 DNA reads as TGTGCCAGCAGCGTAGTCCCTCAGGGCCCCGGAAACACCATATATTTT.

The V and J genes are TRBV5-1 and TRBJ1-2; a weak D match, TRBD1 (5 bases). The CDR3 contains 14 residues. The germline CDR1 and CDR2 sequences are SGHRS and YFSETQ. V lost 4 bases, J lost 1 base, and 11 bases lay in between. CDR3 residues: CASSVRGVNYGYTF. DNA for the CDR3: TGCGCCAGCAGCGTCCGGGGGGTTAACTATGGCTACACCTTC.

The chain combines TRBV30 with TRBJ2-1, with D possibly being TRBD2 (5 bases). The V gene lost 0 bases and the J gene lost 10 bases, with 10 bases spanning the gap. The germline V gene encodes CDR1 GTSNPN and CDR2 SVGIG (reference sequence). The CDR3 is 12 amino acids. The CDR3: CAWSVLEDEQFF. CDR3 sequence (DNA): TGTGCCTGGAGTGTACTGGAGGACGAGCAGTTCTTC.